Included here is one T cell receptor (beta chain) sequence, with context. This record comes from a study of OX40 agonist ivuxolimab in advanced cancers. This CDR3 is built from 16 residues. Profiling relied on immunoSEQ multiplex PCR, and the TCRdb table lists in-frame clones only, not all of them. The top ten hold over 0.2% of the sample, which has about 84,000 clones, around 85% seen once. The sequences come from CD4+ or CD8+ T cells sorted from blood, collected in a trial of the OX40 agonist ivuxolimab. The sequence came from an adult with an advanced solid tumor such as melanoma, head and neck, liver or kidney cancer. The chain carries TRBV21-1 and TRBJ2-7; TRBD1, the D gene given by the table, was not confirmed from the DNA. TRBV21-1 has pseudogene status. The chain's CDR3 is CASSKEKGTGAYEQYV. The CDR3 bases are TGTGCCAGCAGCAAAGAAAAAGGGACAGGGGCCTACGAGCAGTACGTC.